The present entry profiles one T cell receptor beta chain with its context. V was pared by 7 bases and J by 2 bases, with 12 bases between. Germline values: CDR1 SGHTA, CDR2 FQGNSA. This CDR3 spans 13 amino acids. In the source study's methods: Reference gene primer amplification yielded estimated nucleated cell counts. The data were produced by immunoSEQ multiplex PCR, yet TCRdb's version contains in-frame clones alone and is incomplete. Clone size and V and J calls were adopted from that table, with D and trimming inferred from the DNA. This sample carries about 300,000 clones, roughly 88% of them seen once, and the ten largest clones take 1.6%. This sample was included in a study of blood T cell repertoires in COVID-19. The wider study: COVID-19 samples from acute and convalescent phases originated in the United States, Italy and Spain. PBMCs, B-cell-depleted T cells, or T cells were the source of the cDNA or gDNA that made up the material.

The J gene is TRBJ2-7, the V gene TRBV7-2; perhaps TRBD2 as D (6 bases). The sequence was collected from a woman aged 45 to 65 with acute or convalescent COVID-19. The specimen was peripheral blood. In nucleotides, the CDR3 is TGTGCCAGCACCCAAACGGGAGCCTACGAGCAGTACTTC. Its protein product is CASTQTGAYEQYF.